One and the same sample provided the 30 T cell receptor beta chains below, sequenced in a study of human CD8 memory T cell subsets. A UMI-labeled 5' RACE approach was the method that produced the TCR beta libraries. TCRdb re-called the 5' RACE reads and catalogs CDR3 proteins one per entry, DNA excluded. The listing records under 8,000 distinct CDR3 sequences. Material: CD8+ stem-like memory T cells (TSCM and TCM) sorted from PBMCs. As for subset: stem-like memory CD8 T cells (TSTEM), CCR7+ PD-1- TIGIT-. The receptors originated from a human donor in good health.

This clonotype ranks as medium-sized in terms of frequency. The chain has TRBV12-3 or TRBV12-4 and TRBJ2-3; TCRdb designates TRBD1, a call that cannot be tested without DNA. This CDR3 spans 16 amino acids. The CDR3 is CASSPPGGNVRDTQYF.

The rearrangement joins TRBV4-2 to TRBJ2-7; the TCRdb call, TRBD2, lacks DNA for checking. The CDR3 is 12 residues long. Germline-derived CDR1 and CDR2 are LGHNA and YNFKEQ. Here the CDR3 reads CASSQEGLEQYF.

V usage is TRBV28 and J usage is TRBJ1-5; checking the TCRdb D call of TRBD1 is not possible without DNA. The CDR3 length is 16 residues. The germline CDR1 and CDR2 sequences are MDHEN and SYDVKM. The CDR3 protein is CASSPAQPYSNQPQHF.

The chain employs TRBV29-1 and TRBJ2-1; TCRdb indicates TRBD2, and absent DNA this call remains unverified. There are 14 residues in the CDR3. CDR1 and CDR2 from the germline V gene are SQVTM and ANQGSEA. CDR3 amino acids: CSVVGLAGSNEQFF.

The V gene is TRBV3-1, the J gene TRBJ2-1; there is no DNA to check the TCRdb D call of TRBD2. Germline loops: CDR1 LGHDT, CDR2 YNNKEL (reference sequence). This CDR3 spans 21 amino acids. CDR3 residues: CASRPRFVPGLAASSYNEQFF.

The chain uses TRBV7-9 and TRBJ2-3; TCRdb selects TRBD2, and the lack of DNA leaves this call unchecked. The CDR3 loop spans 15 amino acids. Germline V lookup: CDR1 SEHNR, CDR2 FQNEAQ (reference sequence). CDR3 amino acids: CASSFGTSGSDTQYF.

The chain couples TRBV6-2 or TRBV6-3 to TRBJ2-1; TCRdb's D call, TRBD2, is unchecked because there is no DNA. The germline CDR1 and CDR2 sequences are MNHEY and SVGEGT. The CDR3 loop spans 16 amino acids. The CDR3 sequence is CASSYSLAGGREEQFF.

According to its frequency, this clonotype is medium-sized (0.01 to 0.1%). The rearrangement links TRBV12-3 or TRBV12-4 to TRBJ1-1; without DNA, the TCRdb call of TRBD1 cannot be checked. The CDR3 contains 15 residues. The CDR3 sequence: CASSFGAGLRDEAFF.

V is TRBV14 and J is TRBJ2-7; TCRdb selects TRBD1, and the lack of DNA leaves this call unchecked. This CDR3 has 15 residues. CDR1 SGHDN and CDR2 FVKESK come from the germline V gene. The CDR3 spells CASSQGFGTAYEQYF.

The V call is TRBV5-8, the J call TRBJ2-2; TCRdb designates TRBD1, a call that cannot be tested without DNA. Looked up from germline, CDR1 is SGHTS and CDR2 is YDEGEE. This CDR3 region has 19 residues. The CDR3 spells CASSRKLRNTDSFTGELFF.

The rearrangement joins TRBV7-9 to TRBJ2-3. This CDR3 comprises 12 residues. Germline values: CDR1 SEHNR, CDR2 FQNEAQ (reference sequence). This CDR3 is CASSSVGDTQYF. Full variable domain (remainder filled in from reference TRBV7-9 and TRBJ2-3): DTGVSQNPRHKITKRGQNVTFRCDPISEHNRLYWYRQTLGQGPEFLTYFQNEAQLEKSRLLSDRFSAERPKGSFSTLEIQRTEQGDSAMYLCASSSVGDTQYFGPGTRLTVL.

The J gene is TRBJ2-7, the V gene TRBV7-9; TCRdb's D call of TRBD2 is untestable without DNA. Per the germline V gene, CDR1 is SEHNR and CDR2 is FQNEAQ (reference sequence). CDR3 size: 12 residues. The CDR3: CASSLRGYEQYF.

CDR3 protein: CATSRDRARETQYF. V is TRBV15 and J is TRBJ2-5; lacking DNA, the TRBD2 call made by TCRdb goes unchecked. This CDR3 spans 14 amino acids. From germline, CDR1 is LNHNV and CDR2 YYDKDF (reference sequence).

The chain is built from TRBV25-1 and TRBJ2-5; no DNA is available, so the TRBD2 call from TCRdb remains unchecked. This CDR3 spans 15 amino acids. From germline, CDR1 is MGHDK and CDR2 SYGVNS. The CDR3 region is CASSEKGFAGETQYF.

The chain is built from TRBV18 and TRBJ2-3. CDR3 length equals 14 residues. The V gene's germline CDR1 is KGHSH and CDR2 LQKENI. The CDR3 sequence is CASSERVSTDTQYF.

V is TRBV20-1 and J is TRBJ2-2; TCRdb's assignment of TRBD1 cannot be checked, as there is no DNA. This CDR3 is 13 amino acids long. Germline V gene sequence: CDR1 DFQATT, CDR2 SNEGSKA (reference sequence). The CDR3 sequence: CSATTGVTGELFF.

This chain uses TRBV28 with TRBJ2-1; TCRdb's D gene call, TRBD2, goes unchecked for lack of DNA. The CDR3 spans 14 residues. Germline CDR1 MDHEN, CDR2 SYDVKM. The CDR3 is CASSFQGLRNEQFF.

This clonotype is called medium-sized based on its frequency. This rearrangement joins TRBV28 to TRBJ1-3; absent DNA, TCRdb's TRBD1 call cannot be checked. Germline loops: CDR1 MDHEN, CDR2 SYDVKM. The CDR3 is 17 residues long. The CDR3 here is CASSQGGRQGDRNTIYF.

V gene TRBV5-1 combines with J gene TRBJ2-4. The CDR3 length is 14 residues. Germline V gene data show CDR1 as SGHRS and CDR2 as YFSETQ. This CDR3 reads CASSLTLAKNIQYF.

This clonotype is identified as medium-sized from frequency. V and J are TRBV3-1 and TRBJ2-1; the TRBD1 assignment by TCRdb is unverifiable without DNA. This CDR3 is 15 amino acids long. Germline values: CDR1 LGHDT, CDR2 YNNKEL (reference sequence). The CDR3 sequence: CASSHLGHSYNEQFF.

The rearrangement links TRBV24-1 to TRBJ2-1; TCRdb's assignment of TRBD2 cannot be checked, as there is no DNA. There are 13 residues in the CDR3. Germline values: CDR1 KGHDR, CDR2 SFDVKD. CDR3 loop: CATSDPLNNEQFF.

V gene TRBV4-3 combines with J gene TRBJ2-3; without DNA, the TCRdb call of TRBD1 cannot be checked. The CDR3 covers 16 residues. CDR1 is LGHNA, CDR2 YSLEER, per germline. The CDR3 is CASSQDPQGGADTQYF.

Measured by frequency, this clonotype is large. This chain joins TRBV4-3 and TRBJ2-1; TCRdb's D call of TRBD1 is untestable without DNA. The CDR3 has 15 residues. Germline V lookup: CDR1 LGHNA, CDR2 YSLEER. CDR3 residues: CASSQEEGQGYEQFF.

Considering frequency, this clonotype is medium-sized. The CDR3 reads CASSLGGRGRGYGYTF. The genes are TRBV13 and TRBJ1-2; TCRdb selects TRBD1, and the lack of DNA leaves this call unchecked. CDR3 length: 16 residues. CDR1 PRHDT and CDR2 FYEKMQ come from the germline V gene (reference sequence). The full variable domain, completed using reference TRBV13 and TRBJ1-2, is AAGVIQSPRHLIKEKRETATLKCYPIPRHDTVYWYQQGPGQDPQFLISFYEKMQSDKGSIPDRFSAQQFSDYHSELNMSSLELGDSALYFCASSLGGRGRGYGYTFGSGTRLTVV.

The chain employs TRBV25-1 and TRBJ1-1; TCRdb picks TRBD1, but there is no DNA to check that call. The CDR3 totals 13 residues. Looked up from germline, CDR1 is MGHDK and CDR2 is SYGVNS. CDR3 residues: CASVRGMNTEAFF.

This chain's CDR3 is CASSPPGDHEQFF. The chain links TRBV9 to TRBJ2-1; TCRdb returns TRBD1, unconfirmable since there is no DNA. Germline V gene lookup returns CDR1 SGDLS and CDR2 YYNGEE. CDR3 length: 13 amino acids.

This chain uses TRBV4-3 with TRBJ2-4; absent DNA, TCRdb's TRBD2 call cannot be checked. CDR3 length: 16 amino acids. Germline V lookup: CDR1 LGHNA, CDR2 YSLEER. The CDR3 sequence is CASSRGLAQDVDIQYF.

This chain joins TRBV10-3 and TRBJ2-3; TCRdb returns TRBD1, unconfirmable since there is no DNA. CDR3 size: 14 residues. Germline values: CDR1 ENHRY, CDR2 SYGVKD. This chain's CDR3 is CAISEGRDTDTQYF.

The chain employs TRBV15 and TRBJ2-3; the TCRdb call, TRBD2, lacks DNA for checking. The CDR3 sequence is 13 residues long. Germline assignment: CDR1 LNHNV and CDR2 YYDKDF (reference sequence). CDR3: CATSRALTDTQYF.

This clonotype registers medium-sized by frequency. The CDR3 sequence: CASSQDPAGDQPQHF. V is TRBV4-2 and J is TRBJ1-5; TCRdb returns TRBD1, unconfirmable since there is no DNA. Per germline, CDR1 LGHNA and CDR2 YNFKEQ. The CDR3 loop spans 15 amino acids.